This TCR beta chain was documented in a study of T cells after posttransplantation cyclophosphamide. This clone was seen a few times. Libraries were prepared by immunoSEQ multiplex PCR; TCRdb keeps only in-frame clonotypes and omits some of them. The sample carries tens of thousands of clones, approximately 94% recorded once. Germline V gene lookup returns CDR1 SGHAT and CDR2 FQNNGV. The CDR3 covers 14 residues. Trimming shortened V by 5 bases and J by 7 bases, and 15 bases separated the two germline ends. Material: PBMCs. This receptor was taken from a woman aged 30 to 39 in good health and a related stem cell transplant donor. This chain links TRBV11-2 with TRBJ2-1; D is unclear. The CDR3 bases are TGTGCCAGCAGCCTCCTAAGACTGAAAAATGAGCAGTTCTTC. Protein product: CASSLLRLKNEQFF.